These 14 T cell receptor beta chains came from one sample sequenced in a study of T cell repertoires in cytomegalovirus infection. These receptors have no identified antigens. One entry per CDR3 protein results from TCRdb running MiXCR on the reads. Of approximately 110,000 distinct CDR3 sequences in the sample, approximately 30% are singletons; the top ten hold under 65%. Sequencing used CD8+ T cells from cultured PBMCs, obtained from culture after CMV antigen stimulation. These receptors were collected from a human donor in good health (CMV status not recorded). Some clones in this sample may be carry-over from other donors' samples.

This chain joins TRBV20-1 and TRBJ2-1; D possibly corresponds to TRBD2 (6 bases). Trimming took off 0 bases at V and 0 bases at J, with 9 bases between the two ends. There are 15 residues in the CDR3. From germline, CDR1 is DFQATT and CDR2 SNEGSKA (reference sequence). CDR3 DNA: TGCAGTGCTAGAGACGCGGGGACCTCCTACAATGAGCAGTTCTTC. It translates to CSARDAGTSYNEQFF.

The chain recombines TRBV20-1 with TRBJ2-3; 8 bases fit TRBD2. Germline loops: CDR1 DFQATT, CDR2 SNEGSKA (reference sequence). The CDR3 loop spans 15 amino acids. V trimming: 0 bases; J trimming: 2 bases; junction bases outside the gene matches: 4. The CDR3 spells CSARETSDDTDTQYF. DNA of the CDR3: TGCAGTGCTAGAGAGACTAGCGACGACACAGATACGCAGTATTTT.

The chain is built from TRBV7-2 and TRBJ2-3; 11 bases are shared with TRBD2. Germline CDR1 SGHTA, CDR2 FQGNSA. The junction had 2 bases not matched to a gene; V was cut back by 4 bases and J by 2 bases. CDR3 length: 15 residues. CDR3 bases: TGTGCCAGCAGCTCTAGCGGGGGGATCACAGATACGCAGTATTTT. It yields the protein CASSSSGGITDTQYF.

The genes are TRBV7-9 and TRBJ1-4, with D uncertain. Germline CDR1 is SEHNR and CDR2 is FQNEAQ (reference sequence). CDR3 length equals 17 residues. V lost 5 bases to trimming and J lost 7 bases, with 23 bases between them. CDR3 protein: CASSHTGHGLPREKLFF. CDR3 sequence (DNA): TGTGCCAGCAGCCACACGGGCCACGGACTTCCGCGTGAAAAACTGTTTTTT.

The chain carries TRBV19 and TRBJ2-7; 7 bases are shared with TRBD1. V lost 4 bases and J lost 5; bases outside the gene matches: 5. The germline CDR1 and CDR2 sequences are LNHDA and SQIVND (reference sequence). The CDR3 sequence is 13 residues long. This CDR3 is CASSTWTGDEQYF. The CDR3 DNA is TGTGCCAGTAGTACCTGGACAGGTGACGAGCAGTACTTC. The whole variable domain, remainder taken from reference TRBV19 and TRBJ2-7, is DGGITQSPKYLFRKEGQNVTLSCEQNLNHDAMYWYRQDPGQGLRLIYYSQIVNDFQKGDIAEGYSVSREKKESFPLTVTSAQKNPTAFYLCASSTWTGDEQYFGPGTRLTVT.

The table lists this clonotype with many counts. The chain has TRBV5-6 and TRBJ1-3; maybe TRBD1 (5 bases). Germline V gene sequence: CDR1 SGHDT, CDR2 YYEEEE. This CDR3 has 15 residues. Trimming took 1 base from V and 4 from J, leaving 12 bases between them. The CDR3 coding sequence is TGTGCCAGCAGCTTGACGGACACCTTCGGAAACACCATATATTTT. This sequence encodes CASSLTDTFGNTIYF.

This clonotype was observed a handful of times. The rearrangement uses TRBV6-8 and TRBJ2-7; possible D gene TRBD2, 6 bases. CDR1 and CDR2 (germline): MNHGY, SAAAGT. The CDR3 extends over 15 amino acids. V lost 8 bases and J lost 4, with 21 bases in between. Here the CDR3 reads CASSRSVRDFYEQYF. In DNA form, the CDR3 reads TGTGCCAGCTCTCGCTCGGTCAGGGACTTTTACGAGCAGTACTTC.

The V and J genes are TRBV27 and TRBJ2-3; D unclear. CDR1 and CDR2 from the germline V gene are MNHEY and SMNVEV (reference sequence). The CDR3 is 14 amino acids. V dropped 5 bases and J dropped 1 base, with 10 bases sitting between them. The CDR3 loop reads CASSGHRGTDTQYF. The DNA for the CDR3 is TGTGCCAGCAGTGGTCATAGGGGCACAGATACGCAGTATTTT.

This clonotype was observed a few times. The rearrangement joins TRBV25-1 to TRBJ1-1; D unresolved. The germline V gene has CDR1 MGHDK and CDR2 SYGVNS. V was clipped by 4 bases and J by 1 base, with 10 bases between them. The CDR3 loop spans 14 amino acids. The CDR3 sequence: CASSGTDPNTEAFF. The CDR3 nucleotides are TGTGCCAGCAGTGGGACGGACCCGAACACTGAAGCTTTCTTT.

The chain recombines TRBV27 with TRBJ1-5; 7 bases fit TRBD1. The CDR3 totals 18 residues. V gave up 3 bases and J gave up 1 base; unmatched junction bases: 12. Looked up from germline, CDR1 is MNHEY and CDR2 is SMNVEV (reference sequence). The CDR3 spells CASSFLAPTGTSNQPQHF. In DNA form, the CDR3 reads TGTGCCAGCAGTTTTTTGGCCCCGACAGGGACAAGCAATCAGCCCCAGCATTTT.

This clonotype was detected a few times. The rearrangement uses TRBV5-3 and TRBJ2-7, with a tentative D call TRBD2 (5 bases). Being an ORF, TRBV5-3 has a function that is uncertain. V lost 8 bases, J lost 6 bases, and 18 bases lay in between. This CDR3 region has 13 residues. The CDR3 loop is CASSLRGKGEQYF. For the CDR3, the DNA is TGTGCCAGCAGCCTGAGAGGGAAGGGCGAGCAGTACTTC.

This clonotype has only a few counts. This chain connects TRBV28 to TRBJ1-2; tentatively, D is TRBD1 (6 bases). This CDR3 is 15 amino acids long. V was trimmed by 4 bases and J by 3 bases, leaving 15 bases between them. Germline-derived CDR1 and CDR2 are MDHEN and SYDVKM. The CDR3: CASSSREGGYYGYTF. DNA of the CDR3: TGTGCCAGCAGTTCGAGGGAGGGGGGGTACTATGGCTACACCTTC.

This clonotype was observed a handful of times. The chain combines TRBV4-1 with TRBJ2-1; 9 nucleotides line up with TRBD2. The J segment lost 6 bases and the V segment lost 2 bases, leaving 8 bases of the junction unmatched. CDR1 is MGHRA, CDR2 YSYEKL, per germline. CDR3 size: 16 residues. The CDR3 loop reads CASSQFIAGDGNEQFF. CDR3 bases: TGCGCCAGCAGCCAATTCATAGCGGGGGACGGCAATGAGCAGTTCTTC.

V usage is TRBV5-6 and J usage is TRBJ2-7; a weak D match, TRBD2 (6 bases). Germline V gene data show CDR1 as SGHDT and CDR2 as YYEEEE. V dropped 3 bases and J dropped 2 bases, with 12 bases sitting between them. This CDR3 region has 14 residues. The CDR3 loop reads CASSSGGQAYEQYF. In DNA form, the CDR3 reads TGTGCCAGCAGCTCCGGAGGGCAAGCCTACGAGCAGTACTTC.